The subject of this entry is one TCR beta chain. Its antigen remains unknown. Time point described: after dendritic cell vaccination, including at tumor progression/relapse. Isocitrate dehydrogenase mutation was absent in all glioblastoma patients. These data come from a study of glioma-infiltrating T cells after dendritic cell vaccination. Study conclusions and caveats: Few patients contributed both blood and tumor specimens.

Trimming removed 5 bases from V and 7 bases from J, with 11 bases in between. This CDR3 has 13 amino acids. Looked up from germline, CDR1 is SEHNR and CDR2 is FQNEAQ (reference sequence). The repertoire was sequenced with immunoSEQ multiplex PCR; TCRdb's copy has only in-frame clones and lacks some. The sample has some 90,000 clones; approximately 75% are singletons. The clonotype originates from a human donor with glioblastoma. The sequenced sample was blood, obtained after dendritic cell vaccination. The chain joins TRBV7-9 to TRBJ1-4; D is perhaps TRBD1 (6 bases). CDR3 bases: TGTGCCAGCAGCGGTACAGGGATTGAAAAACTGTTTTTT. Its protein product is CASSGTGIEKLFF.